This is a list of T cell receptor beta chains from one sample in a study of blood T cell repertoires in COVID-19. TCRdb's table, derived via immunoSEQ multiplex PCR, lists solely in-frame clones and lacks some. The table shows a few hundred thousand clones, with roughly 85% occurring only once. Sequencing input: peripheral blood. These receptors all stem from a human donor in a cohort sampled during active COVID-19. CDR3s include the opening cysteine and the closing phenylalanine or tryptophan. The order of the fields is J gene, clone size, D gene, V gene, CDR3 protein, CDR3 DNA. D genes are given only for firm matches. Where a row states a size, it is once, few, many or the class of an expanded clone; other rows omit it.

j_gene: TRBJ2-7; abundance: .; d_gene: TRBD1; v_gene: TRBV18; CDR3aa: CASSPPGQGASSYEQYF; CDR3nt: TGTGCCAGCTCACCACCTGGACAGGGGGCTTCTTCCTACGAGCAGTACTTC
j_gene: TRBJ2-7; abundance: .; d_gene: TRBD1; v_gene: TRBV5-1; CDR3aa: CASSSGTGLTYEQYF; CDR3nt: TGCGCCAGCAGCTCCGGGACAGGGCTAACCTACGAGCAGTACTTC
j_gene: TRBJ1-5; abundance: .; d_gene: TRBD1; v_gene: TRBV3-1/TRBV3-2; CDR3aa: CASSLSGQSNQPQHF; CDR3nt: TGTGCCAGCAGCCTGTCGGGACAGAGCAATCAGCCCCAGCATTTT
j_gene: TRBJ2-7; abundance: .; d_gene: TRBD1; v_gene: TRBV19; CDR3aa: CASSADRGYRYEYEQYF; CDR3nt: TGTGCCAGTAGTGCGGACAGGGGTTACCGGTACGAGTACGAGCAGTACTTC
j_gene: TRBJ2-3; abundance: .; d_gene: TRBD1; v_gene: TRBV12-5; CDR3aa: CASGPGQGKQDTQYF; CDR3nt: TGTGCTAGTGGGCCAGGACAGGGAAAACAAGATACGCAGTATTTT
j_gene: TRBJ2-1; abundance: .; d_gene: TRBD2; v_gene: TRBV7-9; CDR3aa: CASSVTSRAYNEQFF; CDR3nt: TGTGCCAGCAGTGTGACTAGCAGAGCCTACAATGAGCAGTTCTTC
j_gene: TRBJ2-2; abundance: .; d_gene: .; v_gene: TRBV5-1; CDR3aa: CASSLSESGELFF; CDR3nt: TGCGCCAGCAGCTTGTCCGAGTCCGGGGAGCTGTTTTTT
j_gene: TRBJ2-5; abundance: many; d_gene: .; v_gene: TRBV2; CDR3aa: CASSGDFQETQYF; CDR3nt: TGTGCCAGCAGTGGGGACTTCCAAGAGACCCAGTACTTC
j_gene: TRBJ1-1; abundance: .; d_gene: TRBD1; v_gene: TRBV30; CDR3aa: CAWEAGTGVMNTEAFF; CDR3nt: TGTGCCTGGGAAGCCGGGACAGGGGTTATGAACACTGAAGCTTTCTTT
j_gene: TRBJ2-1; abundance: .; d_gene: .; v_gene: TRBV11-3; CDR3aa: CASSLYGGSREQFF; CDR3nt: TGTGCCAGCAGCTTATACGGGGGAAGTCGTGAGCAGTTCTTC
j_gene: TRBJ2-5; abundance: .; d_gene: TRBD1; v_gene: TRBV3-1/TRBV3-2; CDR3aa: CASRGQKETQYF; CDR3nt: TGTGCCAGCAGGGGACAGAAAGAGACCCAGTACTTC
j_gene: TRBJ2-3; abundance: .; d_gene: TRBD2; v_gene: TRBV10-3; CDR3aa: CAISESAVAGGFDTQYF; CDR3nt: TGTGCCATCAGTGAGTCGGCGGTAGCGGGGGGGTTTGATACGCAGTATTTT
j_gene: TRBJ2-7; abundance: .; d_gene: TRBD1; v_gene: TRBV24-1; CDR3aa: CATSDSDRGYEQYF; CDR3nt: TGTGCCACCAGTGATTCGGACAGGGGATACGAGCAGTACTTC
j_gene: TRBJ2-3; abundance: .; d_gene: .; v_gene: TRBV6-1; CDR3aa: CASSEAGQGKTDTQYF; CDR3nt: TGTGCCAGCAGTGAAGCTGGGCAGGGGAAAACAGATACGCAGTATTTT
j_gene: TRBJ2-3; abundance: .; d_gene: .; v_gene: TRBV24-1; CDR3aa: CATSERGATDTQYF; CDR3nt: TGTGCCACCAGTGAACGGGGGGCCACAGATACGCAGTATTTT
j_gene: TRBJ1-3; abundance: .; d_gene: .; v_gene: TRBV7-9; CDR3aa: CASSLEGTRNTIYF; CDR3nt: TGTGCCAGCAGCTTAGAGGGGACTAGAAACACCATATATTTT
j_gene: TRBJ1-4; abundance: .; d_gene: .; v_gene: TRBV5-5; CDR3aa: CASSSGQSSNEKLFF; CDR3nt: TGTGCCAGCAGCTCCGGACAGTCTTCTAATGAAAAACTGTTTTTT
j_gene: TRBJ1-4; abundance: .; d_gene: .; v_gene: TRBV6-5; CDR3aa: CASSLQGIGEKLFF; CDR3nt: TGTGCCAGCAGTCTACAGGGAATTGGAGAAAAACTGTTTTTT
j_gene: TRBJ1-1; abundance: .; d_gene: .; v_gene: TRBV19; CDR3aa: CASSERQAVNTEAFF; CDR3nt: TGTGCCAGTAGTGAACGACAGGCAGTGAACACTGAAGCTTTCTTT
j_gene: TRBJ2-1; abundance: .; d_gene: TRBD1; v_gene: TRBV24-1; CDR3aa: CATSEGGQGNPYNEQFF; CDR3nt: TGTGCCACCAGTGAGGGGGGACAGGGGAACCCCTACAATGAGCAGTTCTTC
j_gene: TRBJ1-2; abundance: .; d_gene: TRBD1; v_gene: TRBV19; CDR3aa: CASSPPGQGSIYGYTF; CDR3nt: TGTGCCAGTAGTCCGCCCGGACAGGGGAGTATCTATGGCTACACCTTC
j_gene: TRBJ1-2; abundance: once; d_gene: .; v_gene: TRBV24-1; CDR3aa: CATASEGGYTF; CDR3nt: TGTGCCACCGCCTCCGAGGGTGGCTACACCTTC
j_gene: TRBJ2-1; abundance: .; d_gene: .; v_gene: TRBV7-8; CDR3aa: CASSLNRVYEQFF; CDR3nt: TGTGCCAGCAGCTTGAACAGGGTCTATGAGCAGTTCTTC
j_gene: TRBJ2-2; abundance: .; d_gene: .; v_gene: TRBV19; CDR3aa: CASSIGGNTGELFF; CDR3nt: TGTGCCAGTAGTATAGGCGGGAACACCGGGGAGCTGTTTTTT
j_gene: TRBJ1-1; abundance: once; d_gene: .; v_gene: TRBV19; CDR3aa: CASQAGGIEAFF; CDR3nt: TGTGCCAGCCAAGCGGGGGGAATTGAAGCTTTCTTT
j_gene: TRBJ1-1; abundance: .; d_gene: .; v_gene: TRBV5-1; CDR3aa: CASSPFSGRNTEAFF; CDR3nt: TGCGCCAGCAGCCCGTTCTCGGGAAGGAACACTGAAGCTTTCTTT
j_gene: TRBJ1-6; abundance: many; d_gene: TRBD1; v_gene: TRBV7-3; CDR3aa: CASRQGSSYNSPLHF; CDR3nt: TGTGCCAGCAGACAGGGGTCCTCCTATAATTCACCCCTCCACTTT
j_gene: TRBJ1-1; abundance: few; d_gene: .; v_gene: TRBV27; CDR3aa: CASSRGGLNTEAFF; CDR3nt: TGTGCCAGCAGTAGAGGCGGTTTAAACACTGAAGCTTTCTTT
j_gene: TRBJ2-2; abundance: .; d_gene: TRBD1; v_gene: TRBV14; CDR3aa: CASSPGGRIKNTGELFF; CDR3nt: TGTGCCAGCAGCCCAGGGGGCCGCATTAAGAACACCGGGGAGCTGTTTTTT